Listed here is a single TCR beta chain. This receptor's antigen is unknown. It has no much larger one-base neighbor in the sample; base qualities were not kept. This sample is part of a study of shared clonotypes between healthy human individuals (dated by TCRdb to the early 2020s). Notes on the research overall: A few men and two women, aged 18 to 49 years, made up the cohort. For each donor, CD4 naive and CD4 memory were each given three plates, CD8 naive was given two plates, and CD8 memory was given one plate. To estimate repertoire size and how much clonotype sharing occurs between individuals, the study deeply sequenced the blood TCR repertoires of a handful of healthy adults. To increase sequencing depth and limit assay-specific biases, different laboratories used diverse techniques to prepare libraries and sequence TCR repertoires. Per donor, leukapheresis produced somewhere between about 0.8 and 9.5 billion PBMCs. General findings and caveats noted by the study authors: Across several donors, about 4.5% of naive CD4, approximately 3.5% of naive CD8, approximately 2.5% of memory CD4, and over 0.35% of memory CD8 clonotypes were shared. Incomplete sequencing was indicated by rarefaction of sorted-subset datasets, despite the large sequencing depth. The genetic and exposure-history diversity represented was limited by the small number of donors. Pairwise subsampling indicated that sequencing depth was expected to affect the degree of clonotype sharing among donors. Naive subsets generally had larger estimated clonotype richness than memory subsets. Clonotypes shared by all four sorted-subset donors showed higher generation probabilities than non-shared clonotypes. Sampling was restricted to blood, and TCR repertoires in tissue are likely to differ from TCR repertoires in blood.

The CDR3, from cysteine to phenylalanine, totals 14 residues. Kept here is only the CDR3 DNA, which spans 42 bases and is read in frame from base 1. Sequences SQVTM (CDR1) and ANQGSEA (CDR2) are obtained from the germline V gene. Trimming accounts for 3 bases at V and 4 bases at J, while the number of junction bases matched to no gene is 6. The donors were healthy, HIV-negative adults who had no recently reported acute infections or vaccinations. Only Caucasian adults living in Nashville, Tennessee, USA were represented among the donors. Magnetic negative selection was used to enrich CD4+ T cells, after which naive cells were positively selected on CD45RA and the negative fraction became the memory subset. After blood collection by leukapheresis, PBMCs were isolated using Ficoll-Histopaque density gradient centrifugation and then cryopreserved in the vapor phase of liquid nitrogen. Analytical flow cytometry was used to check the purity and quantity of each magnetically sorted T cell population. Each sorted fraction had its genomic DNA isolated and then quantified by UV absorbance on a Nanodrop 2000c.

Using the deep immunoSEQ assay, multiplex PCR amplified TCR CDR3 regions from genomic DNA. Extracted genomic DNA from each cell subset was distributed evenly across all wells of several immunoSEQ 96-well plates, and each plate was treated as a replicate. For sorted subsets, about 210 ng of genomic DNA, equivalent to some 30,000 T cell genomes, went into each replicate PCR. Purified libraries were measured with a Qubit 3.0 fluorometer, size-checked on a Bioanalyzer 2100, and measured again with the KAPA Library Quantification kit. Each immunoSEQ 96-well plate was sequenced on its own single-read 150-cycle Illumina NextSeq 550 flow cell. The authors processed their data as follows. Because only junctional sequences without quality scores were contained in the immunoSEQ output, filtering matching that applied to full-length reads could not be performed. To assign V/J genes and CDR3, sequences were annotated using PyIR, a Python wrapper for IgBLAST v1.9, with IMGT germline references. Reads were removed for weak V/J assignments (E-value above 1e-6), missing CDR3, stop codons, out-of-frame junctions, or ambiguous translated residues. A V3J clonotype was defined by an identical inferred V gene, J gene, and CDR3 amino acid sequence. The percentage overlap between two repertoires was calculated by dividing the number of shared unique clonotypes by the size of the smaller repertoire. Three approaches were used to assess repertoire richness: RTK rarefaction, the Chao1 estimator, and Recon v2.1 estimates of unobserved clonotypes. Generation probabilities for all TCRbeta clonotypes obtained by the gDNA method from a handful of donors were computed using OLGA. TCRdb provides this immuneACCESS table in a form limited to in-frame rearrangements. Some clones are lacking; in checked studies, under half of them reflect an unresolved V gene, and why the rest are absent is not known. V and J calls and clone size come straight from that table; D and trimming were deduced from the DNA. A total of approximately 2.5 million clones appear in this sample, roughly nine tenths of them only once. The top ten constitute about 0.13% of the sample.

This receptor was identified in a man aged 18 to 30 in good health. The sequenced sample was naive CD4+ T cells sorted from blood. Reading the label with the study, this specimen's cell subset or site is: CD45RA+ positively selected. Here the chain combines TRBV29-1 and TRBJ1-1; the junction holds 9 bases that match TRBD1. The nucleotide sequence reads as follows: TGCAGCGTTGAGCGGTGGGGACAGGGCACTGAAGCTTTCTTT. Translated, it reads CSVERWGQGTEAFF. Beyond the CDR3, the reference TRBV29-1 and TRBJ1-1 genes provide the residues; the full variable domain reads: SAVISQKPSRDICQRGTSLTIQCQVDSQVTMMFWYRQQPGQSLTLIATANQGSEATYESGFVIDKFPISRPNLTFSTLTVSNMSPEDSSIYLCSVERWGQGTEAFFGQGTRLTVV.